The sequence of this TCR beta chain was determined in a study of regulatory T cells in long-lasting Graves disease. Per germline, CDR1 MNHEY and CDR2 SVGEGT. The CDR3 totals 17 residues. V lost 4 bases to trimming and J lost 5 bases; unmatched junction nucleotides: 14. HTBI primers from iRepertoire and Arm-PCR of CDR3 regions yielded the TCR beta libraries. As handled by the study authors: Samples revealed 62 TRBV and 14 TRBJ segments. TCRdb reprocessed the multiplex PCR reads via MiXCR and lists one record per CDR3 protein. For this entry, the V and J calls and clone size follow TCRdb and not the study's own pipeline. Here the sample spans 350,000 to 450,000 distinct CDR3 sequences, 21% being singletons. A word on this clonotype: This may arise from a read error, as a much more abundant clone is one base away. Because it lacks the conserved phenylalanine or tryptophan at the end, this CDR3 is likely a read error.

Documented time point: persistent/refractory GD, antithyroid drugs over 5 years with positive TRAb. Making the TCR library involved RNA that had been extracted from PBMCs. An endocrinology unit in Xi'an, China, supplied the patients. The genes are TRBV6-2 or TRBV6-3 and TRBJ1-5; 7 bases agree with TRBD1. The clonotype originates from a female donor with Graves disease. Sequenced here: peripheral blood mononuclear cells (PBMCs), sampled when the disease was refractory, from a patient treated with antithyroid drugs. CDR3 amino acids: CASSLVNGGGTDQPQHL. The CDR3 DNA reads as TGTGCCAGCAGTTTAGTGAACGGTGGGGGGACAGATCAGCCCCAGCATCTT.